What follows describes a single T cell receptor beta chain. This sample stems from a study of cytomegalovirus exposure and HLA in healthy donors. The germline V gene has CDR1 MDHEN and CDR2 SYDVKM. The CDR3 loop spans 18 amino acids. V gave up 2 bases and J gave up 4 bases, with 20 bases separating them. PCR employed 60 Vbeta and 13 Jbeta primers. Some clones are missing from TCRdb's copy, which holds only in-frame ones; the method was immunoSEQ multiplex PCR. The sample carries 120,000 or so clones, around 75% recorded once. What was sequenced was PBMCs. The clonotype comes from a woman aged 35 to 49 in good health and CMV-seropositive. The V call is TRBV28, the J call TRBJ2-2, with D possibly being TRBD2 (6 bases). CDR3 in amino acids: CASSLIAGRASGTGELFF. In DNA, the CDR3 is TGTGCCAGCAGTTTAATTGCGGGAAGGGCTTCCGGCACCGGGGAGCTGTTTTTT.